Following are 26 T cell receptor beta chains from one sample sequenced in a study of T cell changes during pregnancy in multiple sclerosis. Using immunoSEQ multiplex PCR, the repertoire was profiled, and TCRdb retains in-frame clones only, with some absent. The sample carries under 15,000 clones, 85% to 90% recorded once. Material: CD8+ T cells from peripheral blood mononuclear cells, obtained in the second trimester of pregnancy. The origin of the receptors is a female donor in good health, enrolled as a control in a pregnancy study.

The gene calls are TRBV5-1 and TRBJ2-3; a weak D match, TRBD1 (6 bases). V was trimmed by 2 bases and J by 0 bases, leaving 10 bases between them. The CDR3 spans 15 residues. Germline assignment: CDR1 SGHRS and CDR2 YFSETQ. CDR3 in DNA: TGCGCCAGCAGCTTAGGGGGTGCTAGCACAGATACGCAGTATTTT. Translating gives CASSLGGASTDTQYF.

This rearrangement joins TRBV11-2 to TRBJ2-5; 10 nucleotides match TRBD2. V was clipped by 1 base and J by 5 bases; unmatched bases: 10. The CDR3 spans 17 residues. CDR1 is SGHAT, CDR2 FQNNGV, per germline. The CDR3 DNA follows: TGTGCCAGCAGCTTAGTGCCTAGCGGGAGTACTAAGGAGACCCAGTACTTC. It translates to CASSLVPSGSTKETQYF.

This clone came up once. This sequence joins TRBV11-2 and TRBJ2-7; tentatively, D is TRBD2 (5 bases). The CDR3 consists of 14 residues. Germline V gives CDR1 SGHAT, CDR2 FQNNGV. The V end was cut by 0 bases, the J end by 3 bases, with 9 bases between. The DNA for the CDR3 is TGTGCCAGCAGCTTAGATCGGGGAGTCTACGAGCAGTACTTC. Translating gives CASSLDRGVYEQYF.

The rearrangement links TRBV2 to TRBJ2-7; a weak D match, TRBD1 (6 bases). This CDR3 has 11 residues. Trimming took 4 bases from V and 10 from J, leaving 11 bases between them. The V gene's germline CDR1 is SNHLY and CDR2 FYNNEI. CDR3 loop: CASSGQDPQYF. The CDR3 DNA reads TGTGCCAGCAGTGGACAGGACCCCCAGTACTTC.

The chain uses TRBV13 and TRBJ2-2; perhaps TRBD1 as D (6 bases). The CDR3 sequence is 15 residues long. Trimming took off 4 bases at V and 6 bases at J, with 15 bases between the two ends. Germline loops: CDR1 PRHDT, CDR2 FYEKMQ (reference sequence). CDR3 sequence reads: CASSYPDRYPGELFF. CDR3 nucleotide sequence: TGTGCCAGCAGCTACCCCGACAGGTACCCCGGGGAGCTGTTTTTT.

A note on this clone: A junction end diverges from the germline sequence, so it may reflect a read error. This chain's CDR3 is CATGGLATHNEQFF. The CDR3 DNA reads TGCGCTACAGGGGGACTAGCGACCCACAATGAGCAGTTCTTC. This chain links TRBV6-6 with TRBJ2-1; TRBD2 aligns across 10 bases. Germline CDR1 is MNHNY and CDR2 is SVGAGI (reference sequence). The CDR3 is made up of 14 amino acids.

CDR3 DNA sequence: TGCGCCAGCAGCCAAGTAGTAGCCCGGGATGAGCAGTTCTTC. This translates into CASSQVVARDEQFF. This rearrangement joins TRBV4-1 to TRBJ2-1, with D uncertain. V dropped 1 base and J dropped 8 bases, with 12 bases sitting between them. Germline loops: CDR1 MGHRA, CDR2 YSYEKL. CDR3 length: 14 residues.

The chain has TRBV6-1 and TRBJ2-1, with D maybe TRBD2 (6 bases). The CDR3 is 15 residues long. Trimming left V 0 bases short and J 1 base short, with 7 bases between. CDR1 and CDR2 from the germline V gene are MNHNS and SASEGT. The CDR3 region is CASSEASGSYNEQFF. CDR3 DNA: TGTGCCAGCAGTGAAGCTAGCGGTTCCTACAATGAGCAGTTCTTC.

The V gene is TRBV6-6, the J gene TRBJ2-7; tentative D call: TRBD2 (6 bases). The ends were cut back, 10 bases at V and 0 bases at J, with 16 bases in the middle. This CDR3 has 14 amino acids. CDR1 is MNHNY and CDR2 is SVGAGI in the germline V gene (reference sequence). In nucleotides, the CDR3 is TGTGCCACTAATTTTGACGGGAGCTCCTACGAGCAGTACTTC. Amino acid sequence: CATNFDGSSYEQYF.

Notes on this clone: The identical CDR3 is also encoded by other nucleotide sequences in the sample. The chain recombines TRBV27 with TRBJ1-1; TRBD1 aligns across 11 bases. The CDR3 sequence is 15 residues long. Germline V lookup: CDR1 MNHEY, CDR2 SMNVEV (reference sequence). V was clipped by 4 bases and J by 2 bases; unmatched bases: 3. This CDR3 is CASSSGTGGNTEAFF. CDR3 bases: TGTGCCAGCAGTTCGGGGACAGGGGGAAACACTGAAGCTTTCTTT.

The rearrangement uses TRBV9 and TRBJ2-7, with 7 bases lining up with TRBD2. The CDR3 extends over 14 amino acids. The junction had 3 bases not matched to a gene; V was cut back by 0 bases and J by 3 bases. CDR1 and CDR2 (germline): SGDLS, YYNGEE. This CDR3 reads CASSVGGRGYEQYF. In nucleotides, the CDR3 is TGTGCCAGCAGCGTAGGGGGGAGGGGCTACGAGCAGTACTTC.

This clone was seen a single time. This sequence joins TRBV21-1 and TRBJ2-5; the table gives TRBD1 as D, unverified against the DNA. TRBV21-1 constitutes a pseudogene. CDR3 length: 17 residues. Written as DNA, the CDR3 is TGTGCCAGCAGCGGAGTCGGACAGGGCGATTGGTTGGAGACCCAGTACTTC. It is translated as CASSGVGQGDWLETQYF.

The chain combines TRBV7-6 with TRBJ2-7; TRBD2 is a possible D gene (5 bases). Trimming stripped 3 bases from V and 4 bases from J, with 10 bases between. CDR3 length equals 13 residues. CDR1 is SGHVS and CDR2 is FNYEAQ in the germline V gene. The CDR3, as DNA: TGTGCCAGCAGCTTGAGGGAGCTTTACGAGCAGTACTTC. Translated: CASSLRELYEQYF.

This clone was seen a single time. The chain combines TRBV2 with TRBJ2-1; 7 bases fit TRBD2. Germline trimming cut 6 bases from V and 6 bases from J; bases unmatched to any gene: 5. Germline values: CDR1 SNHLY, CDR2 FYNNEI. CDR3 length: 13 amino acids. DNA for the CDR3: TGTGCCAGCAGCGGGACTAACTTCAATGAGCAGTTCTTC. Protein product: CASSGTNFNEQFF.

The V call is TRBV9, the J call TRBJ1-1, with unresolved D. This CDR3 is built from 13 residues. The V and J ends lost 1 base and 1 base respectively, with 5 bases between them. Per the germline V gene, CDR1 is SGDLS and CDR2 is YYNGEE. DNA of the CDR3: TGTGCCAGCAGCGTACCTCCGAACACTGAAGCTTTCTTT. Protein product: CASSVPPNTEAFF.

The J gene is TRBJ1-1, the V gene TRBV4-3, with TRBD1 as a possible D gene (5 bases). Deletions cut 3 bases from V and 1 base from J, with 12 bases between. The CDR3 loop spans 15 amino acids. Per the germline V gene, CDR1 is LGHNA and CDR2 is YSLEER. The CDR3 spells CASSQNRSPNTEAFF. The CDR3 region has the DNA TGCGCCAGCAGCCAGAACAGGTCGCCGAACACTGAAGCTTTCTTT.

The chain uses TRBV6-5 and TRBJ1-2; D is possibly TRBD1 (6 bases). The CDR3 totals 14 residues. V shed 6 bases and J shed 2 bases, with 13 bases lying between them. Germline V CDR1 and CDR2: MNHEY, SVGAGI. The CDR3 sequence: CASSLQGLNYGYTF. CDR3 in DNA: TGTGCCAGCAGCTTACAGGGTCTGAACTATGGCTACACCTTC.

The genes are TRBV2 and TRBJ2-2; 7 bases line up with TRBD1. CDR1 is SNHLY and CDR2 is FYNNEI in the germline V gene. The CDR3 sequence is 14 residues long. Trimming cost V 6 bases and J 3 bases; bases outside gene matches: 4. In DNA, the CDR3 is TGTGCCAGCAGATCACAGGGGTACACCGGGGAGCTGTTTTTT. It is translated as CASRSQGYTGELFF.

The rearrangement links TRBV30 to TRBJ2-2; 10 nucleotides align to TRBD1. Germline CDR1 is GTSNPN and CDR2 is SVGIG (reference sequence). The CDR3 runs to 15 residues. V was pared by 0 bases and J by 7 bases, with 5 bases of the junction left unmatched. The CDR3 loop reads CAWSVRQGAIGELFF. CDR3 sequence (DNA): TGTGCCTGGAGTGTAAGACAGGGGGCCATCGGGGAGCTGTTTTTT.

This chain links TRBV5-1 with TRBJ2-1; 14 bases agree with TRBD2. The CDR3 is 17 amino acids. The junction had 8 bases not matched to a gene; V was cut back by 1 base and J by 8 bases. Per germline, CDR1 SGHRS and CDR2 YFSETQ. The CDR3 nucleotides are TGCGCCAGCAGCTTGAGGGGACTAGCGGGAGTGAGGGATGAGCAGTTCTTC. Protein product: CASSLRGLAGVRDEQFF.

The chain has TRBV6-6 and TRBJ2-2; D gene uncertain. The CDR3 is made up of 12 amino acids. Trimming left V 6 bases short and J 7 bases short, with 9 bases between. CDR1 MNHNY and CDR2 SVGAGI come from the germline V gene (reference sequence). CDR3 sequence: CASRELGGELFF. The CDR3 DNA follows: TGTGCCAGCAGGGAGTTAGGCGGGGAGCTGTTTTTT.

The sample holds one count of this clone. V and J are TRBV6-5 and TRBJ2-1; weak D call: TRBD2 (7 bases). Germline V CDR1 and CDR2: MNHEY, SVGAGI. The CDR3 length is 15 residues. V was clipped by 5 bases and J by 2 bases, with 13 bases between them. DNA for the CDR3: TGTGCCAGCAGTAACTTGGGGGGGCCCTACAATGAGCAGTTCTTC. Translating gives CASSNLGGPYNEQFF.

This clone has a single count. J is TRBJ2-1 and V is TRBV5-5; 9 nucleotides line up with TRBD1. The CDR3 runs 16 residues. The germline CDR1 and CDR2 sequences are SGHKS and YYEKEE (reference sequence). V was clipped by 4 bases and J by 1 base; unmatched bases: 6. Written as DNA, the CDR3 is TGTGCCAGCAGCCAGACAGGGGGTTGGTCCTACAATGAGCAGTTCTTC. It specifies CASSQTGGWSYNEQFF.

This clone appeared a few times. This chain connects TRBV6-5 to TRBJ1-5, with 8 bases matching TRBD1. Germline V CDR1 and CDR2: MNHEY, SVGAGI. Trimming removed 6 bases from V and 4 bases from J; junction bases left unmatched: 5. There are 14 residues in the CDR3. The CDR3 coding sequence is TGTGCCAGCAGCGAGGGACAGGAGAATCAGCCCCAGCATTTT. Protein product: CASSEGQENQPQHF.

V gene TRBV9 combines with J gene TRBJ2-7; 11 bases match TRBD2. The CDR3 sequence is 14 residues long. CDR1 is SGDLS and CDR2 is YYNGEE in the germline V gene. V shed 6 bases, J shed 5 bases, and the junction held 7 bases outside the gene matches. The CDR3 protein is CASTAGLADNEQYF. The CDR3 DNA is TGTGCCAGCACAGCGGGACTAGCGGATAACGAGCAGTACTTC.

The rearrangement joins TRBV14 to TRBJ2-5; 10 bases agree with TRBD2. Per germline, CDR1 SGHDN and CDR2 FVKESK. The CDR3 consists of 18 residues. Trimming took 1 base from V and 4 from J; bases not matched to a gene: 12. Here the CDR3 reads CASSQASGLAGAPETQYF. In DNA, the CDR3 is TGTGCCAGCAGCCAAGCTTCTGGTCTAGCGGGAGCCCCAGAGACCCAGTACTTC. The entire variable domain, with the rest obtained from reference TRBV14 and TRBJ2-5, is as follows: EAGVTQFPSHSVIEKGQTVTLRCDPISGHDNLYWYRRVMGKEIKFLLHFVKESKQDESGMPNNRFLAERTGGTYSTLKVQPAELEDSGVYFCASSQASGLAGAPETQYFGPGTRLLVL.